Following are 23 T cell receptor beta chains from one sample sequenced in a study of blood T cell repertoires in COVID-19. Data came from immunoSEQ multiplex PCR; TCRdb stores just in-frame clones and leaves some out. The table includes tens of thousands of clones, around nine tenths detected once. The sample taken for sequencing was peripheral blood. These receptor sequences come from a woman in her fifties or sixties with COVID-19, enrolled during active disease.

This clone was seen just once. V and J are TRBV5-1 and TRBJ2-7, with 11 positions matching TRBD1. Trimming cost V 4 bases and J 3 bases; bases outside gene matches: 6. There are 15 residues in the CDR3. Germline CDR1 SGHRS, CDR2 YFSETQ. The CDR3 sequence is CASSRSGQGDYEQYF. In DNA form, the CDR3 reads TGCGCCAGCAGCCGATCGGGACAGGGGGACTACGAGCAGTACTTC. Full variable domain (remainder filled in from reference TRBV5-1 and TRBJ2-7): KAGVTQTPRYLIKTRGQQVTLSCSPISGHRSVSWYQQTPGQGLQFLFEYFSETQRNKGNFPGRFSGRQFSNSRSEMNVSTLELGDSALYLCASSRSGQGDYEQYFGPGTRLTVT.

This clone was seen once. The chain is built from TRBV3-1 (or the pseudogene TRBV3-2) and TRBJ1-1, with unresolved D. With 5 bases removed from V and 1 base from J, the gap between germline ends came to 11 bases. CDR3 length: 14 amino acids. Germline V gene sequence: CDR1 LGHDT, CDR2 YNNKEL (reference sequence). The CDR3 protein is CASSFTTTNTEAFF. DNA for the CDR3: TGTGCCAGCAGCTTTACTACAACGAACACTGAAGCTTTCTTT.

The sample holds one count of this clone. The CDR3 region is CASSLGAGGRGDYGYTF. The CDR3 DNA is TGTGCCAGCAGCTTGGGGGCCGGCGGAAGGGGTGACTATGGCTACACCTTC. The rearrangement uses TRBV5-4 and TRBJ1-2; D may be TRBD1 (5 bases). CDR1 SGHNT and CDR2 YYREEE come from the germline V gene (reference sequence). The CDR3 has 17 amino acids. V was shortened by 0 bases and J by 3 bases, with 18 bases between the two germline ends.

The genes are TRBV5-1 and TRBJ1-2, with D perhaps matching TRBD1 (6 bases). Trimming removed 1 base at V and 4 bases at J, with 8 bases between. CDR1 and CDR2 (germline): SGHRS, YFSETQ. This CDR3 contains 13 residues. The CDR3 coding sequence is TGCGCCAGCAGCTTGAGGGGGAGCTATGGCTACACCTTC. As protein: CASSLRGSYGYTF.

This rearrangement joins TRBV11-3 to TRBJ2-1; D perhaps matches TRBD2 (6 bases). Trimming shortened V by 4 bases and J by 8 bases, and 21 bases separated the two germline ends. CDR3 length equals 16 residues. CDR1 SGHNT and CDR2 YENEEA come from the germline V gene. The CDR3 spells CASSSRSLTSQDEQFF. The CDR3 nucleotides read TGTGCCAGCAGCTCACGTTCTTTGACTAGTCAGGATGAGCAGTTCTTC.

CDR3 protein: CASRWRETQYF. CDR3 DNA sequence: TGTGCCAGTAGATGGAGGGAGACCCAGTACTTC. The chain links TRBV19 to TRBJ2-5; D may be TRBD2 (5 bases). V was cut by 6 bases and J by 5 bases, with 7 bases left in between. Germline CDR1 is LNHDA and CDR2 is SQIVND (reference sequence). This CDR3 region has 11 residues.

This chain connects TRBV10-3 to TRBJ1-2, with 9 positions matching TRBD1. V trimming: 6 bases; J trimming: 4 bases; junction bases outside the gene matches: 6. The CDR3 contains 14 residues. Looked up from germline, CDR1 is ENHRY and CDR2 is SYGVKD. CDR3 sequence: CAIRRDRASYGYTF. CDR3 DNA: TGTGCCATCAGGAGGGACAGGGCATCCTATGGCTACACCTTC.

The V gene is TRBV10-2, the J gene TRBJ1-1; no clear D. CDR3 length equals 12 residues. The germline V and J ends were trimmed by 4 bases and 6 bases, with 9 bases remaining between them. Germline V gene lookup returns CDR1 WSHSY and CDR2 SAAADI. In DNA, the CDR3 is TGCGCCAGCAGTGTGCCAGGATCTGAAGCTTTCTTT. Its translation is CASSVPGSEAFF.

The genes are TRBV6-5 and TRBJ1-5, with a weak D call TRBD1 (6 bases). CDR3 length equals 12 residues. V gave up 9 bases and J gave up 3 bases, with 9 bases separating them. From germline, CDR1 is MNHEY and CDR2 SVGAGI. The CDR3 bases are TGTGCCAGTGGGGGCCCCAATCAGCCCCAGCATTTT. Translated: CASGGPNQPQHF.

The chain recombines TRBV30 with TRBJ2-7; 11 nucleotides align to TRBD1. This CDR3 contains 15 residues. Germline V gene sequence: CDR1 GTSNPN, CDR2 SVGIG (reference sequence). With V trimmed by 2 bases and J by 0 bases, 3 bases remained unmatched. CDR3 loop: CAWSRGQGGSYEQYF. The CDR3 nucleotides read TGTGCCTGGAGTAGGGGACAGGGGGGCTCCTACGAGCAGTACTTC.

This chain connects TRBV28 to TRBJ2-7; tentatively, D is TRBD1 (7 bases). The ends were cut back, 9 bases at V and 9 bases at J, with 30 bases in the middle. This CDR3 has 16 amino acids. CDR1 is MDHEN, CDR2 SYDVKM, per germline. In DNA, the CDR3 is TGTGCCAGTACTTCAGCACAGGGGAGGATCGGTGCGGGGCAGTACTTC. Protein sequence: CASTSAQGRIGAGQYF.

The genes are TRBV7-2 and TRBJ2-3; D remains ambiguous. With 0 bases removed from V and 0 bases from J, the gap between germline ends came to 16 bases. This CDR3 contains 18 residues. Germline-derived CDR1 and CDR2 are SGHTA and FQGNSA. The CDR3 loop reads CASSLAVAYPSSTDTQYF. As DNA, the CDR3 is TGTGCCAGCAGCTTAGCGGTAGCCTACCCGTCTAGCACAGATACGCAGTATTTT.

The J gene is TRBJ1-5, the V gene TRBV19, with 9 nucleotides matching TRBD1. CDR1 LNHDA and CDR2 SQIVND come from the germline V gene (reference sequence). CDR3 size: 17 residues. The junction had 10 bases not matched to a gene; V was cut back by 7 bases and J by 0 bases. The CDR3 protein is CASKTTGGEDSNQPQHF. The CDR3 region has the DNA TGTGCCAGTAAGACAACAGGGGGCGAGGATAGCAATCAGCCCCAGCATTTT. Full variable domain (remainder filled in from reference TRBV19 and TRBJ1-5): DGGITQSPKYLFRKEGQNVTLSCEQNLNHDAMYWYRQDPGQGLRLIYYSQIVNDFQKGDIAEGYSVSREKKESFPLTVTSAQKNPTAFYLCASKTTGGEDSNQPQHFGDGTRLSIL.

The V and J genes are TRBV7-2 and TRBJ2-3; D unclear. This CDR3 spans 13 amino acids. Trimming left V 5 bases short and J 5 bases short, with 11 bases between. Per the germline V gene, CDR1 is SGHTA and CDR2 is FQGNSA. CDR3 region: CASSKLYGDTQYF. Written as DNA, the CDR3 is TGTGCCAGCAGCAAACTTTATGGAGATACGCAGTATTTT.

The chain recombines TRBV2 with TRBJ2-1; weak D call: TRBD2 (5 bases). The CDR3 is 13 residues long. Per germline, CDR1 SNHLY and CDR2 FYNNEI. V shed 7 bases and J shed 2 bases, with 9 bases lying between them. The CDR3 protein is CASMVGAYNEQFF. The DNA for the CDR3 is TGTGCCAGCATGGTGGGAGCCTACAATGAGCAGTTCTTC. The complete variable domain, with remaining parts taken from reference TRBV2 and TRBJ2-1, reads EPEVTQTPSHQVTQMGQEVILRCVPISNHLYFYWYRQILGQKVEFLVSFYNNEISEKSEIFDDQFSVERPDGSNFTLKIRSTKLEDSAMYFCASMVGAYNEQFFGPGTRLTVL.

This sequence joins TRBV29-1 and TRBJ1-1, with a tentative D call TRBD1 (5 bases). Trimming pared 8 bases from V and 5 bases from J, leaving 15 bases between. This CDR3 is 12 amino acids long. CDR1 and CDR2 from the germline V gene are SQVTM and ANQGSEA. Written as DNA, the CDR3 is TGCAGCATTCGGAAGGGGAATACTGAAGCTTTCTTT. Residues: CSIRKGNTEAFF.

This clone was seen a single time. CDR3 bases: TGTGCCAGCAGACACTCGCGTGGTTCGGGGACTACGAATTTGGCTGAGCAGTTCTTC. It translates to CASRHSRGSGTTNLAEQFF. The rearrangement links TRBV7-9 to TRBJ2-1; 7 bases are shared with TRBD2. The ends lost 6 bases at V and 9 bases at J; junction bases unmatched: 26. Per the germline V gene, CDR1 is SEHNR and CDR2 is FQNEAQ (reference sequence). The CDR3 runs to 19 residues.

J is TRBJ1-2 and V is TRBV30; TRBD1 aligns across 9 bases. The CDR3 consists of 13 residues. The trim removed 4 bases at V and 6 bases at J, leaving 6 bases unmatched. Germline V gene data show CDR1 as GTSNPN and CDR2 as SVGIG (reference sequence). The DNA of the CDR3 is TGTGCCTGGAACTTACAGGGGGCCAATGGCTACACCTTC. This codes for CAWNLQGANGYTF. The variable domain in full, completed from reference TRBV30 and TRBJ1-2, reads SQTIHQWPATLVQPVGSPLSLECTVEGTSNPNLYWYRQAAGRGLQLLFYSVGIGQISSEVPQNLSASRPQDRQFILSSKKLLLSDSGFYLCAWNLQGANGYTFGSGTRLTVV.

CDR3 protein: CASSPSMNTEAFF. The DNA for the CDR3 is TGTGCCAGCTCACCATCAATGAACACTGAAGCTTTCTTT. The chain employs TRBV18 and TRBJ1-1; no firm D call. The CDR3 consists of 13 residues. V lost 2 bases, J lost 0 bases, and 4 bases lay in between. The germline V gene has CDR1 KGHSH and CDR2 LQKENI.

Within the sample, this clone is medium-sized. The chain uses TRBV27 and TRBJ2-1; TRBD1 matches at 8 bases. V lost 0 bases and J lost 15; bases outside the gene matches: 13. The germline V gene has CDR1 MNHEY and CDR2 SMNVEV (reference sequence). The CDR3 runs to 15 residues. CDR3 loop: CASSLSKNGQGVVFF. DNA of the CDR3: TGTGCCAGCAGTTTATCAAAAAACGGACAGGGCGTCGTGTTCTTC.

J is TRBJ1-3 and V is TRBV28; a possible D gene is TRBD1 (5 bases). Germline V gives CDR1 MDHEN, CDR2 SYDVKM. The CDR3 is 12 residues long. V was shortened by 3 bases and J by 9 bases, with 9 bases between the two germline ends. The CDR3 DNA sequence: TGTGCCAGCAGTTTTGGGGGACTCACCATATATTTT. Amino acid sequence: CASSFGGLTIYF. Full variable domain (rest looked up from reference TRBV28 and TRBJ1-3): DVKVTQSSRYLVKRTGEKVFLECVQDMDHENMFWYRQDPGLGLRLIYFSYDVKMKEKGDIPEGYSVSREKKERFSLILESASTNQTSMYLCASSFGGLTIYFGEGSWLTVV.

This chain links TRBV5-1 with TRBJ2-7; a weak D match, TRBD1 (5 bases). With 1 base removed from V and 2 bases from J, the gap between germline ends came to 10 bases. Germline V CDR1 and CDR2: SGHRS, YFSETQ. The CDR3 consists of 14 residues. The CDR3: CASSLNSGTYEQYF. In DNA, the CDR3 is TGCGCCAGCAGCTTGAATTCAGGGACCTACGAGCAGTACTTC.

The rearrangement joins TRBV27 to TRBJ2-7; D is possibly TRBD2 (6 bases). The CDR3 spans 16 residues. Germline CDR1 is MNHEY and CDR2 is SMNVEV (reference sequence). V was shortened by 0 bases and J by 2 bases, with 14 bases between the two germline ends. CDR3 DNA: TGTGCCAGCAGTTTATCTGCCGGGGACTCTCCCTACGAGCAGTACTTC. This encodes CASSLSAGDSPYEQYF.